A single sample is the source of the 14 T cell receptor beta chains below, sequenced in a study of T-cell reconstitution after alpha-beta-depleted transplantation in children. Unique molecular identifiers were built into the TCRbeta library. From the PCR reads, TCRdb called clonotypes with MiXCR, one entry per CDR3 protein. The profile shows around 270,000 distinct CDR3 sequences, less than 9.5% of them singletons. Findings and limits, study-wide: One year post-transplant, T-cell counts and diversity were largely derived from T cells produced anew.

These receptors have no known antigen. The specimen was peripheral blood, collected 360 days after TCRalphabeta/CD19-depleted stem cell transplant. The receptors shown here come from a female patient aged 2-9 years who had a stem cell transplant for Fanconi anemia, so the T cells may come from the graft donor.

This chain links TRBV28 with TRBJ2-2, with TRBD1 matching over 7 bases. Per germline, CDR1 MDHEN and CDR2 SYDVKM. CDR3 length: 14 amino acids. Trimming at V came to 7 bases and at J to 1 base, leaving 3 bases not matched to a gene. CDR3 residues: CASTRQGNTGELFF. The CDR3 DNA follows: TGTGCCAGCACGAGACAGGGGAACACCGGGGAGCTGTTTTTT. Based on the CDR3 plus reference TRBV28 and TRBJ2-2, the full variable domain is DVKVTQSSRYLVKRTGEKVFLECVQDMDHENMFWYRQDPGLGLRLIYFSYDVKMKEKGDIPEGYSVSREKKERFSLILESASTNQTSMYLCASTRQGNTGELFFGEGSRLTVL.

In this sample, this clonotype turned up many times. The chain is built from TRBV10-3 and TRBJ2-4; D uncertain. The germline V gene encodes CDR1 ENHRY and CDR2 SYGVKD. This CDR3 is 11 amino acids long. Trimming took off 0 bases at V and 6 bases at J, with 0 bases between the two ends. The DNA for the CDR3 is TGTGCCATCAGTGAGTCAAACATTCAGTACTTC. It specifies CAISESNIQYF.

As to this clonotype: The conserved final phenylalanine or tryptophan is absent from the CDR3, which likely points to a read error. This CDR3 is CASSLRLNTEAFC. As DNA, the CDR3 is TGTGCCAGCAGTTTAAGGTTGAACACTGAAGCTTTCTGT. This chain uses TRBV27 with TRBJ1-1; no firm D call. CDR3 length: 13 residues. Trimming pared 2 bases from V and 0 bases from J, leaving 4 bases between. The germline V gene encodes CDR1 MNHEY and CDR2 SMNVEV (reference sequence).

This clonotype appeared a few times. The chain combines TRBV11-1 with TRBJ1-4, with 9 bases matching TRBD1. Germline assignment: CDR1 SGHAT and CDR2 FQDESV (reference sequence). The CDR3 sequence is 18 residues long. The junction had 18 bases not matched to a gene; V was cut back by 6 bases and J by 7 bases. The CDR3 DNA is TGTGCCAGCAGTTGGACCGGGACAGGGATCGGTGAGGTTGAAAAACTGTTTTTT. Protein product: CASSWTGTGIGEVEKLFF.

The chain recombines TRBV14 with TRBJ2-1, with 10 positions matching TRBD2. V gave up 6 bases and J gave up 4 bases; unmatched junction bases: 9. Per the germline V gene, CDR1 is SGHDN and CDR2 is FVKESK. This CDR3 has 16 amino acids. The CDR3 bases are TGTGCCAGCAGTCCACAGAGCGGGGGGGCTTACAATGAGCAGTTCTTC. This translates into CASSPQSGGAYNEQFF.

V usage is TRBV7-3 and J usage is TRBJ2-2; perhaps TRBD1 as D (6 bases). Germline assignment: CDR1 SGHTA and CDR2 FQGTGA. V was trimmed by 3 bases and J by 2 bases, leaving 13 bases between them. This CDR3 comprises 16 residues. The CDR3 DNA sequence: TGTGCCAGCAGCTTTGGGACAAGAGGAAACACCGGGGAGCTGTTTTTT. This translates into CASSFGTRGNTGELFF.

The J gene is TRBJ1-1, the V gene TRBV6-1; a weak D match, TRBD1 (5 bases). Trimming took off 0 bases at V and 4 bases at J, with 9 bases between the two ends. The CDR3 loop spans 14 amino acids. CDR1 MNHNS and CDR2 SASEGT come from the germline V gene. The CDR3 DNA follows: TGTGCCAGCAGTGAAGCGGCAGGGCCCACTGAAGCTTTCTTT. As protein: CASSEAAGPTEAFF.

This clonotype was recorded at least ten times. The V gene is TRBV12-3 or TRBV12-4, the J gene TRBJ1-1; 9 bases agree with TRBD1. There are 15 residues in the CDR3. J lost 3 bases, V lost 4 bases, and 6 bases had no gene match. This CDR3 is CASSYRGRVDTEAFF. The CDR3 DNA follows: TGTGCCAGCAGTTACAGGGGGCGCGTGGACACTGAAGCTTTCTTT.

This clonotype was observed a few times. This rearrangement joins TRBV4-1 to TRBJ2-3; 10 bases align to TRBD2. Germline V gene data show CDR1 as MGHRA and CDR2 as YSYEKL. V dropped 2 bases and J dropped 0; count of bases not matched to a gene: 20. This CDR3 is built from 22 residues. The CDR3 DNA follows: TGCGCCAGCAGCCAATTCCCCCATTGGGAGACTAGCGGGTCTCCTAGCACAGATACGCAGTATTTT. It encodes CASSQFPHWETSGSPSTDTQYF.

This clonotype was counted at least ten times. The chain couples TRBV15 to TRBJ2-1, with D possibly being TRBD1 (6 bases). This CDR3 comprises 14 residues. Trimming stripped 0 bases from V and 5 bases from J, with 8 bases between. Germline loops: CDR1 LNHNV, CDR2 YYDKDF (reference sequence). The CDR3 DNA reads TGTGCCACCAGCAGAGACAGGGGACACAATGAGCAGTTCTTC. Protein sequence: CATSRDRGHNEQFF.

This clonotype appeared many times. This chain joins TRBV7-2 and TRBJ1-2, with 12 bases lining up with TRBD1. The CDR3 loop spans 17 amino acids. After removal of 4 bases from V and 4 bases from J, the junction contained 10 bases not matched to a gene. Germline CDR1 SGHTA, CDR2 FQGNSA. The CDR3 coding sequence is TGTGCCAGCAGCTCCAACTTTGGGACAGGGGGCGGCTATGGCTACACCTTC. It yields the protein CASSSNFGTGGGYGYTF.

The chain employs TRBV6-1 and TRBJ2-7; D could derive from TRBD1 or TRBD2 (5 bases each). Germline CDR1 MNHNS, CDR2 SASEGT. This CDR3 contains 13 residues. Trimming removed 11 bases from V and 5 bases from J, with 19 bases in between. CDR3: CAVGRDPVHEQYF. DNA for the CDR3: TGTGCCGTAGGCCGGGACCCAGTACACGAGCAGTACTTC.

The V call is TRBV6-1, the J call TRBJ2-2; 8 nucleotides match TRBD2. Unmatched junction bases numbered 4, after V lost 7 bases and J lost 6 bases. This CDR3 contains 13 residues. CDR1 MNHNS and CDR2 SASEGT come from the germline V gene. The CDR3 DNA reads as TGTGCCAGCACCCCTAGCGGGTCCGGGGAGCTGTTTTTT. Amino acids: CASTPSGSGELFF.

This clonotype occurred a few times. The chain couples TRBV18 to TRBJ1-3; D not certain. The length of the CDR3 is 15 residues. CDR1 and CDR2 from the germline V gene are KGHSH and LQKENI. V dropped 1 base and J dropped 1 base, with 8 bases sitting between them. The CDR3 protein is CASSPQRGSGNTIYF. CDR3 nucleotide sequence: TGTGCCAGCTCACCACAAAGAGGGTCTGGAAACACCATATATTTT.